This TCR beta chain was retrieved from a study of cytomegalovirus exposure and HLA in healthy donors. Broader study findings: HLA-A and HLA-B allele assignments for most subjects were reportedly predicted accurately using TCR beta sequences.

V was pared by 7 bases and J by 4 bases, with 8 bases between. Germline CDR1 reads SGHNT; CDR2 reads YENEEA. This CDR3 region has 11 residues. The study ran its PCR with 60 Vbeta and 13 Jbeta primers. Profiled with immunoSEQ multiplex PCR; TCRdb holds only in-frame clones, not every one. Of fewer than 150,000 clones listed, about 78% are singletons. This clone was seen a single time. The antigen remains undetermined. The sample taken for sequencing was PBMCs. The source of this sequence is a man younger than 30 in good health and CMV-seronegative. The chain uses TRBV11-3 and TRBJ2-7; D not certain. CDR3: CASTLLYEQYF. Written as DNA, the CDR3 is TGTGCCAGCACCCTCCTGTACGAGCAGTACTTC. The variable domain in full, completed from reference TRBV11-3 and TRBJ2-7, reads EAGVVQSPRYKIIEKKQPVAFWCNPISGHNTLYWYLQNLGQGPELLIRYENEEAVDDSQLPKDRFSAERLKGVDSTLKIQPAELGDSAVYLCASTLLYEQYFGPGTRLTVT.